This T cell receptor (beta chain) was recovered during a study of T cells expressing NK-cell markers. Study observations and caveats: Among CD8+ T cells from six donors, dominant NKG2C+ clonotypes accounted for roughly 1.0-7.0%.

This CDR3 has 15 residues. Looked up from germline, CDR1 is SGHRS and CDR2 is YFSETQ. To note about this clonotype: Antigen specificity is unknown.

The TCR beta cDNA came from 5'RACE template switching with UMIs. One entry per CDR3 protein, without DNA, is what TCRdb gives after re-calling the 5' RACE reads. Here the sample table reports about 380,000 distinct CDR3 sequences. Sequencing was performed on blood T cells: a sorted CD56 or NKG2C T cell subset, CD4+ or CD8+ T cells, or bulk PBMC T cells (not recorded which). The rearrangement uses TRBV5-1 and TRBJ2-3; as DNA is missing, the TRBD2 call by TCRdb cannot be tested. The clonotype was recovered from a man aged 18-70 years in good health. CDR3 region: CASRTSGDPTDTQYF.